The present T cell receptor (beta chain) was sequenced within a study of blood T cells in healthy people across ages. Overall study context: The capture of about one barcoded beta molecule per two T cells was achieved by template switching. Findings and limits, study-wide: Roughly linearly, TCR beta diversity per million T cells fell as age increased.

The authors ran a second PCR of about 7 to 11 cycles using a sample-barcoded 5' primer and a J-beta primer mix. Paired-end reads containing CDR3 totaled no fewer than 2.5 million for each sample. TCRdb fed the 5' RACE reads into MiXCR, producing one record per CDR3 protein. This sample carries 700,000 to 800,000 distinct CDR3 sequences, around 46% of them seen once, and the ten largest clones take more than 20%. This clonotype was counted only a few times. The antigen remains undetermined. The sequence was obtained from a woman aged 55-70 years in good health. Sequenced: blood.

Here the CDR3 reads CASSLGLTSYEQYF. DNA of the CDR3: TGTGCCAGCAGTTTAGGCTTGACCTCCTACGAGCAGTACTTC. The chain is built from TRBV12-3 or TRBV12-4 and TRBJ2-7; D unclear. Between the trimmed V and J ends, which lost 1 base and 0 bases, there was a span of 7 bases. CDR3 length equals 14 residues.